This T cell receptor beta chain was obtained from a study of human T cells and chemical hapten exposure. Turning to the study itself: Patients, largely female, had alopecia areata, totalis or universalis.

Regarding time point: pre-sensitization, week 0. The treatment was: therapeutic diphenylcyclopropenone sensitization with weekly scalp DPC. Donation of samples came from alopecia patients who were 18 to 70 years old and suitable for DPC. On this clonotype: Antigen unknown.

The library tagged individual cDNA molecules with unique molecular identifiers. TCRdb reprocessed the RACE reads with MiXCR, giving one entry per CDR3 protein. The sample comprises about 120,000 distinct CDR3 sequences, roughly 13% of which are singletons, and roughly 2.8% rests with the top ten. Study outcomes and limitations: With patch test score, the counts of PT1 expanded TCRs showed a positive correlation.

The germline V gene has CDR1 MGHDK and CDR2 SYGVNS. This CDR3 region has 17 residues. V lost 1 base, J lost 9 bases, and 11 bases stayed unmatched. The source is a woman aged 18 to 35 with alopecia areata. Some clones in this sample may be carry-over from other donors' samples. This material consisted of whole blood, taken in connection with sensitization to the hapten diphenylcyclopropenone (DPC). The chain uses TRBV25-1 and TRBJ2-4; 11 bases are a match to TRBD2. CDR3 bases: TGTGCCAGCAGTGAATCCATCCCGACTAGCGGGGTTGGCATTCAGTACTTC. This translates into CASSESIPTSGVGIQYF.